The source of this T cell receptor (beta chain) is a study of blood T cells in healthy people across ages. Overall study results and limits: With unsorted PBMCs, a conclusive comparison of naive versus antigen-experienced cells was not possible. Investigators treated diversity estimates from one million T cells as underestimates.

Isolated per sample were at least 6 million PBMCs. PCR was performed a second time for roughly 7 to 11 cycles using a sample-barcoded 5' primer and a J-beta primer mix. All cDNA molecules were each tagged by a template-switch adaptor with 12 random nucleotides. TCRdb recomputed calls from the 5' RACE reads with MiXCR, one row per CDR3 protein. The data contain some 1,800,000 distinct CDR3 sequences, around 42% of them singletons. The germline V gene has CDR1 SGHDT and CDR2 YYEEEE. V lost 4 bases and J lost 0, with 13 bases in between. The CDR3 loop spans 15 amino acids. The table lists this clonotype with a few counts. Antigen: not known.

The sequence was obtained from a human donor in good health. The chain recombines TRBV5-6 with TRBJ2-5; D is perhaps TRBD1 (5 bases). The sequencing sample was made of blood. In DNA form, the CDR3 reads TGTGCCAGCAGCAGAAAACAGGCTTACCAAGAGACCCAGTACTTC. Translating it yields CASSRKQAYQETQYF. Drawing the rest from reference TRBV5-6 and TRBJ2-5, the complete variable domain is DAGVTQSPTHLIKTRGQQVTLRCSPKSGHDTVSWYQQALGQGPQFIFQYYEEEERQRGNFPDRFSGHQFPNYSSELNVNALLLGDSALYLCASSRKQAYQETQYFGPGTRLLVL.